The 7 T cell receptor beta chains in this list originate from one sample, sequenced in a study of blood T cell repertoires in COVID-19 (TCRdb year 2020). Library creation used the immunoSEQ multiplex PCR assay. TCRdb stores this immuneACCESS table with in-frame sequences only. Part of the clones is absent; in the studies checked, under half of the shortfall reflects unresolved V genes, and no reason is known for the rest. Present in this sample are about 230,000 clones, roughly 80% of which were seen just once. Approximately 7.4% of the sample comes from the top ten. Sequencing input: peripheral blood. The source of these receptors is a woman aged 45-60 years with acute or convalescent COVID-19.

The V call is TRBV5-1, the J call TRBJ1-2; perhaps TRBD1 as D (6 bases). The CDR3 contains 15 residues. V dropped 0 bases and J dropped 3 bases, with 12 bases sitting between them. Germline V CDR1 and CDR2: SGHRS, YFSETQ. Written as DNA, the CDR3 is TGCGCCAGCAGCTTGGGTTCAGGGGTGGACTATGGCTACACCTTC. Protein product: CASSLGSGVDYGYTF. Together with reference TRBV5-1 and TRBJ1-2, the CDR3 gives the full variable domain: KAGVTQTPRYLIKTRGQQVTLSCSPISGHRSVSWYQQTPGQGLQFLFEYFSETQRNKGNFPGRFSGRQFSNSRSEMNVSTLELGDSALYLCASSLGSGVDYGYTFGSGTRLTVV.

This clone was seen only once. The chain is built from TRBV18 and TRBJ1-3, with 7 bases matching TRBD1. Germline lookup yields CDR1 KGHSH and CDR2 LQKENI. The J segment lost 0 bases and the V segment lost 3 bases, leaving 5 bases of the junction unmatched. The CDR3 contains 16 residues. The CDR3 region has the DNA TGTGCCAGCTCACCCCAACAGGGGCACTCTGGAAACACCATATATTTT. It yields the protein CASSPQQGHSGNTIYF.

Points on this clone: It may be a read error: a sequence one base away is much more abundant. The chain carries TRBV3-1 (or the pseudogene TRBV3-2) and TRBJ1-1; possible D gene TRBD1, 5 bases. With 4 bases removed from V and 0 bases from J, the gap between germline ends came to 6 bases. CDR1 and CDR2 (germline): LGHDT, YNNKEL (reference sequence). There are 13 residues in the CDR3. The CDR3 loop is CASSRQMNTEAFF. The CDR3 DNA follows: TGTGCCAGCAGCCGACAGATGAACACTGAAGCTTTCTTT.

V gene TRBV5-1 combines with J gene TRBJ2-1, with 16 bases matching TRBD2. The CDR3 totals 15 residues. With 6 bases clipped from V and 5 bases from J, the junction kept 2 bases outside the gene matches. Germline V gives CDR1 SGHRS, CDR2 YFSETQ. CDR3 in DNA: TGCGCCAGCAAAGGGACTAGCGGGAGGGACAATGAGCAGTTCTTC. It is translated as CASKGTSGRDNEQFF.

For the CDR3, the DNA is TGTGCCAGCAGTTGGGGACAGGGGGCTCTCCAGCCCCAGCATTTT. Residues: CASSWGQGALQPQHF. The chain joins TRBV28 to TRBJ1-5; 12 bases are shared with TRBD1. The length of the CDR3 is 15 residues. In germline, CDR1 is MDHEN, CDR2 SYDVKM. The junction had 5 bases not matched to a gene; V was cut back by 4 bases and J by 7 bases.

This chain links TRBV27 with TRBJ2-7; 9 nucleotides line up with TRBD2. V was clipped by 5 bases and J by 2 bases; unmatched bases: 4. Germline CDR1 MNHEY, CDR2 SMNVEV (reference sequence). The CDR3 consists of 14 residues. CDR3 sequence (DNA): TGTGCCAGCAGTATAGCGGGAGCCACCTACGAGCAGTACTTC. Amino acids: CASSIAGATYEQYF.

The chain carries TRBV7-7 and TRBJ2-1; 9 positions match TRBD2. The CDR3 totals 15 residues. After removal of 5 bases from V and 5 bases from J, the junction contained 7 bases not matched to a gene. From germline, CDR1 is SSHAT and CDR2 FNYEAQ (reference sequence). Here the CDR3 reads CASSILAGVDNEQFF. In nucleotides, the CDR3 is TGTGCCAGCAGCATACTAGCGGGTGTTGACAATGAGCAGTTCTTC.